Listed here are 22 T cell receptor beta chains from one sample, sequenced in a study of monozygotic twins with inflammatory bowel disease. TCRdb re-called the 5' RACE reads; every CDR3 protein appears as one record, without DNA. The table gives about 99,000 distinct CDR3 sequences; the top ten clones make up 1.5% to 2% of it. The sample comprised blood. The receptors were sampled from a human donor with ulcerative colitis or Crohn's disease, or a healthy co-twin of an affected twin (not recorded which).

The CDR3 sequence: CASSPQDLRVFGTDTQYF. The V gene is TRBV18, the J gene TRBJ2-3; TCRdb's assignment of TRBD1 cannot be checked, as there is no DNA. CDR1 is KGHSH, CDR2 LQKENI, per germline. CDR3 length: 18 amino acids.

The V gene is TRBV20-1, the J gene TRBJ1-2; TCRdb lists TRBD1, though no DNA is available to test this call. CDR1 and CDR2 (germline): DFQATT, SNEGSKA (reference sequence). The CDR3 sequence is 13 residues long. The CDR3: CSARDDRGLGYTF.

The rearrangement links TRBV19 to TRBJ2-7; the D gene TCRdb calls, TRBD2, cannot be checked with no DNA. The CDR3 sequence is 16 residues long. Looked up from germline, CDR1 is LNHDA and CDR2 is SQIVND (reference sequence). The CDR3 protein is CASSTGAGAGLYEQYF.

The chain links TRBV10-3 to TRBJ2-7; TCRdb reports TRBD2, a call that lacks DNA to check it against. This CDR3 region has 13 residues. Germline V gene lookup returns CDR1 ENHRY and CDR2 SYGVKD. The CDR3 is CAISEAQGGEQYF.

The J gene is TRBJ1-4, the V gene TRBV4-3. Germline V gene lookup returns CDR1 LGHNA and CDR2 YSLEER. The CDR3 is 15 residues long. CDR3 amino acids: CASSQVWGLDEKLFF.

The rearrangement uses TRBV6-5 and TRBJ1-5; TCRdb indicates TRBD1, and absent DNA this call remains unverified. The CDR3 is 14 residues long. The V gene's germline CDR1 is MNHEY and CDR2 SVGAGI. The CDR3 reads CASSSTGWNQPQHF.

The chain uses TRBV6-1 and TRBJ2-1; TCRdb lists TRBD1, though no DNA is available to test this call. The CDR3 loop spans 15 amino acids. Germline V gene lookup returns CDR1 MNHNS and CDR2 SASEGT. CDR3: CASRAGTGAYNEQFF.

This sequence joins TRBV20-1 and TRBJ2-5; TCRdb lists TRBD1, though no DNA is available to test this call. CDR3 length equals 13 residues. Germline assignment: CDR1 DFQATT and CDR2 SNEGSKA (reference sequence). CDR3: CSRRDPGSETQYF.

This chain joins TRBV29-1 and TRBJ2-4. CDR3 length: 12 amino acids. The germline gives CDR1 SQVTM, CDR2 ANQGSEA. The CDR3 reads CSVGRLENMQYF.

The CDR3 sequence is CASSRSAERGGRWNSPLHF. The chain joins TRBV21-1 to TRBJ1-6; the D gene TCRdb calls, TRBD1, cannot be checked with no DNA. TRBV21-1 is designated a pseudogene. The CDR3 is made up of 19 amino acids.

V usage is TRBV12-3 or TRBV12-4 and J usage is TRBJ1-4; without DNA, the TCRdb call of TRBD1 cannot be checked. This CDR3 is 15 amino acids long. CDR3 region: CASRPAGTGYEKLFF.

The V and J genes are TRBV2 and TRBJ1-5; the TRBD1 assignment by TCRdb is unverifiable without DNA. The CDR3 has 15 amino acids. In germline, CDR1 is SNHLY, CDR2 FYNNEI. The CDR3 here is CASREHTGAGQPQHF.

CDR3 loop: CASGLVHNEQFF. This chain joins TRBV4-1 and TRBJ2-1; TCRdb outputs TRBD2, but without DNA this stays unchecked. Germline loops: CDR1 MGHRA, CDR2 YSYEKL. This CDR3 spans 12 amino acids.

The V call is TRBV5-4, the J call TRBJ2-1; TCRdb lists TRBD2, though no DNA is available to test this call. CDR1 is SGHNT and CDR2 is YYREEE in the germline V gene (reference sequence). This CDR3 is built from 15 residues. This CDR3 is CASSRGKGLDNEQFF. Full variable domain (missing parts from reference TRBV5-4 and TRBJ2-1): ETGVTQSPTHLIKTRGQQVTLRCSSQSGHNTVSWYQQALGQGPQFIFQYYREEENGRGNFPPRFSGLQFPNYSSELNVNALELDDSALYLCASSRGKGLDNEQFFGPGTRLTVL.

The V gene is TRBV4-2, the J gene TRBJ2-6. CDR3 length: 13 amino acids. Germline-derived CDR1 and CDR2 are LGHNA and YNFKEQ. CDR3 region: CASSSSGANVLTF.

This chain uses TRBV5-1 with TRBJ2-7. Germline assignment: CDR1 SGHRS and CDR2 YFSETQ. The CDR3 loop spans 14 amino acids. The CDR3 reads CASSLSSVPYEQYF. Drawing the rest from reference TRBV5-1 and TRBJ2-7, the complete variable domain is KAGVTQTPRYLIKTRGQQVTLSCSPISGHRSVSWYQQTPGQGLQFLFEYFSETQRNKGNFPGRFSGRQFSNSRSEMNVSTLELGDSALYLCASSLSSVPYEQYFGPGTRLTVT.

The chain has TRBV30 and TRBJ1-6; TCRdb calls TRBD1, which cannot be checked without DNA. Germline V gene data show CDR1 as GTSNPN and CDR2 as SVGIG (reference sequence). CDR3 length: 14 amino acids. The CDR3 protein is CAWSGDGGISPLHF.

CDR3 amino acids: CASSPPTGQETQYF. This chain joins TRBV18 and TRBJ2-5. This CDR3 is 14 amino acids long. CDR1 KGHSH and CDR2 LQKENI come from the germline V gene.

CDR3: CASSLLGPPKAGEQYF. This chain joins TRBV5-1 and TRBJ2-7; TCRdb lists TRBD2, though no DNA is available to test this call. CDR1 is SGHRS and CDR2 is YFSETQ in the germline V gene. The CDR3 is made up of 16 amino acids.

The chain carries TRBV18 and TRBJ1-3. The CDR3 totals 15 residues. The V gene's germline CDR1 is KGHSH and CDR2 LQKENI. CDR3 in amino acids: CASSPTGTSGNTIYF.

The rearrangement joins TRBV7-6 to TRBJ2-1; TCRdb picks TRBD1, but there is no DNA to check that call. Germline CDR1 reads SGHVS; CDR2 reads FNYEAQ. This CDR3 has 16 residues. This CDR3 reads CASSRTDRGRYNEQFF.

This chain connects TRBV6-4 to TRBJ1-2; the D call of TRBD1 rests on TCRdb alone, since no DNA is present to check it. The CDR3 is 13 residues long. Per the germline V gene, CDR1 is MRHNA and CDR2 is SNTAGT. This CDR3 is CASSKGLGYGYTF.